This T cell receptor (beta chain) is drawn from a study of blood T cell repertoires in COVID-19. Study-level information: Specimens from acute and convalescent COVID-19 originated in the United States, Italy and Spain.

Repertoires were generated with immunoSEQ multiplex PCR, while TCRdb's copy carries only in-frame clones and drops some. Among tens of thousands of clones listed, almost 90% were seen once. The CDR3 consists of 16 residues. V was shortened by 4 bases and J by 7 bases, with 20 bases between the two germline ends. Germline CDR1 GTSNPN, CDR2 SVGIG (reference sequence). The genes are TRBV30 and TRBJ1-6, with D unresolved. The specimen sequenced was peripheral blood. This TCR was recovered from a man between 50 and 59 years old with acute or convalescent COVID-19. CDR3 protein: CAWTPEAWQSNSPLHF. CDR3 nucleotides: TGTGCCTGGACCCCCGAGGCTTGGCAGAGCAATTCACCCCTCCACTTT.